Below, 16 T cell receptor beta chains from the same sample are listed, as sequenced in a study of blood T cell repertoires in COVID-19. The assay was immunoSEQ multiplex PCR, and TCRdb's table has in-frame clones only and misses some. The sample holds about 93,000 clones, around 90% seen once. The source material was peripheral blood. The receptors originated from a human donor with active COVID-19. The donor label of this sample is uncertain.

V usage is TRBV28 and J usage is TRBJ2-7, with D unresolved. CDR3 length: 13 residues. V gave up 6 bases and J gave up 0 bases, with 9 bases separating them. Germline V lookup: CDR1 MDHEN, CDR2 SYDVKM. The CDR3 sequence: CASRSRSSYEQYF. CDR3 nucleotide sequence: TGTGCCAGCAGATCTAGGAGCTCCTACGAGCAGTACTTC.

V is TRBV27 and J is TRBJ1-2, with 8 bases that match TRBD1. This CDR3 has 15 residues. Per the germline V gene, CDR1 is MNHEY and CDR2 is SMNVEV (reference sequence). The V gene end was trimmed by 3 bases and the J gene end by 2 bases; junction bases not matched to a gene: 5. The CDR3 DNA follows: TGTGCCAGCAGTTTTCGGGGACAGGTAAACTATGGCTACACCTTC. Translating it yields CASSFRGQVNYGYTF.

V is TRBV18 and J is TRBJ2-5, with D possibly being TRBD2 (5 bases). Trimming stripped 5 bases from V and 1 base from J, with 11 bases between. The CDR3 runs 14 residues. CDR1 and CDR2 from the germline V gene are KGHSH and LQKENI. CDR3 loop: CASSRGQLQETQYF. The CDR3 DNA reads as TGTGCCAGCTCAAGAGGGCAGCTCCAAGAGACCCAGTACTTC.

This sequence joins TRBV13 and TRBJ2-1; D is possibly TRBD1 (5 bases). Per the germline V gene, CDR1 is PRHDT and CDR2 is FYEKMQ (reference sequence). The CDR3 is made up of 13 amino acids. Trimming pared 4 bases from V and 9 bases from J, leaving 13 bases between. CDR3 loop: CASSYDRQGEQFF. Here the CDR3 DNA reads TGTGCCAGCAGCTACGACAGACAAGGTGAGCAGTTCTTC. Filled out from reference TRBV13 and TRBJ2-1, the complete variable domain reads AAGVIQSPRHLIKEKRETATLKCYPIPRHDTVYWYQQGPGQDPQFLISFYEKMQSDKGSIPDRFSAQQFSDYHSELNMSSLELGDSALYFCASSYDRQGEQFFGPGTRLTVL.

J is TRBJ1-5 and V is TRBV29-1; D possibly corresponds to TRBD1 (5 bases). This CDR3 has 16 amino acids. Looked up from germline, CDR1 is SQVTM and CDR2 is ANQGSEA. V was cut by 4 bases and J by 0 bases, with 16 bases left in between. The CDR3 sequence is CSVAQGLWGSNQPQHF. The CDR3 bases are TGCAGCGTTGCCCAGGGATTATGGGGTAGCAATCAGCCCCAGCATTTT.

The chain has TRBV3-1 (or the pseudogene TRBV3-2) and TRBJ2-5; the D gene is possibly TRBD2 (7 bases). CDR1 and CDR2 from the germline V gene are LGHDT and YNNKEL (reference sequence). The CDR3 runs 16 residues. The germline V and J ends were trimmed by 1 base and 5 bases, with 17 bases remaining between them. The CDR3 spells CASSQVLGGARETQYF. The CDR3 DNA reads TGTGCCAGCAGCCAAGTACTGGGGGGGGCCCGGGAGACCCAGTACTTC.

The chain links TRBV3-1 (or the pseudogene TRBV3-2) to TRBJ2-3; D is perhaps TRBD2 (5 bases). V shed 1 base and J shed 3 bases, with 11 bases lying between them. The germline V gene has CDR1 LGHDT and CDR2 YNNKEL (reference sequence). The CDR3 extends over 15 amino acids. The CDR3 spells CASSQGFVATDTQYF. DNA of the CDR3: TGTGCCAGCAGCCAAGGGTTTGTAGCGACAGATACGCAGTATTTT.

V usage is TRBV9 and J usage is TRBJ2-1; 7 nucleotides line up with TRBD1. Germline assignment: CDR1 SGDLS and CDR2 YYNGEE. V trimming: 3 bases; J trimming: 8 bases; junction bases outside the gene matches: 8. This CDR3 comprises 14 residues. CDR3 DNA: TGTGCCAGCAGCGAAGGACAGGTTGTTGATGAGCAGTTCTTC. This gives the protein CASSEGQVVDEQFF. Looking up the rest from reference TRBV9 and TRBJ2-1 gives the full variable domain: DSGVTQTPKHLITATGQRVTLRCSPRSGDLSVYWYQQSLDQGLQFLIQYYNGEERAKGNILERFSAQQFPDLHSELNLSSLELGDSALYFCASSEGQVVDEQFFGPGTRLTVL.

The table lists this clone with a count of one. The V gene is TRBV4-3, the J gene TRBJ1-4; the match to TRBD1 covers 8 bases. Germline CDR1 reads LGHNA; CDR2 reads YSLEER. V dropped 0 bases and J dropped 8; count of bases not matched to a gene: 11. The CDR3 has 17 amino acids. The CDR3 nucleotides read TGCGCCAGCAGCCAAGAGCCGGCCGGACAGGGACGCGAAAAACTGTTTTTT. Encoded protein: CASSQEPAGQGREKLFF.

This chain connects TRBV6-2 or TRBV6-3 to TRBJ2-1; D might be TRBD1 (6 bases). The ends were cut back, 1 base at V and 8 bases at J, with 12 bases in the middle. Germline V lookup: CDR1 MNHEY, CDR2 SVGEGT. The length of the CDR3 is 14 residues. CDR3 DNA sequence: TGTGCCAGCAGTTACTGGGGGCTCGAGGATGAGCAGTTCTTC. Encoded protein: CASSYWGLEDEQFF.

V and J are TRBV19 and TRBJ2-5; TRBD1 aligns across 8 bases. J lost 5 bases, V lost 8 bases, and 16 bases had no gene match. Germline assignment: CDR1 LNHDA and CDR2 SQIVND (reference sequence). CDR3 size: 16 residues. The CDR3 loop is CASSPPVQGALETQYF. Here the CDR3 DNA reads TGTGCCAGTTCCCCACCCGTGCAGGGGGCGCTGGAGACCCAGTACTTC. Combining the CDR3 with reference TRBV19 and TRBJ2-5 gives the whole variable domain DGGITQSPKYLFRKEGQNVTLSCEQNLNHDAMYWYRQDPGQGLRLIYYSQIVNDFQKGDIAEGYSVSREKKESFPLTVTSAQKNPTAFYLCASSPPVQGALETQYFGPGTRLLVL.

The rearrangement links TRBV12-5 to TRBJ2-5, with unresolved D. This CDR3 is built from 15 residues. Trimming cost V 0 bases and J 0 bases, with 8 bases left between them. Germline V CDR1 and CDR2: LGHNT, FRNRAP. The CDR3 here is CASGLVDNYQETQYF. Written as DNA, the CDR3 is TGTGCTAGTGGTTTGGTAGACAATTACCAAGAGACCCAGTACTTC.

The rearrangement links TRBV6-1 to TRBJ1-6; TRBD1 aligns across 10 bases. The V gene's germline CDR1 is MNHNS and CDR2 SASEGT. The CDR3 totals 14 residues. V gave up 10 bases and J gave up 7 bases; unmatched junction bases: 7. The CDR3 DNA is TGTGCCACAACCCAGACAGGGGGCAATTCACCCCTCCACTTT. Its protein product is CATTQTGGNSPLHF.

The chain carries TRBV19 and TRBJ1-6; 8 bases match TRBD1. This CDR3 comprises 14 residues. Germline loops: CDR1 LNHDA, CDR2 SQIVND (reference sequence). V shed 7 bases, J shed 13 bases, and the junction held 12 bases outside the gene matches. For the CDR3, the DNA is TGTGCCAGTACCAACCTTCAGGGGGCAGTCCCCCTCCACTTT. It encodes CASTNLQGAVPLHF.

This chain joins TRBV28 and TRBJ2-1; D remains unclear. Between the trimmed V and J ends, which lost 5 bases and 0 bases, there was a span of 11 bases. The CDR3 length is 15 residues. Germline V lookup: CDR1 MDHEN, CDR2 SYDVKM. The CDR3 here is CASSPSIGSYNEQFF. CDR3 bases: TGTGCCAGCAGTCCAAGCATCGGCTCCTACAATGAGCAGTTCTTC.

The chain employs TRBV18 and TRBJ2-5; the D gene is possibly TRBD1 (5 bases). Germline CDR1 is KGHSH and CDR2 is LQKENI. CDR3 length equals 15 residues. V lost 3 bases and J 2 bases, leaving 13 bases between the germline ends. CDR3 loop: CASSPRLGEQETQYF. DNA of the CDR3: TGTGCCAGCTCACCCCGGCTAGGGGAACAAGAGACCCAGTACTTC.